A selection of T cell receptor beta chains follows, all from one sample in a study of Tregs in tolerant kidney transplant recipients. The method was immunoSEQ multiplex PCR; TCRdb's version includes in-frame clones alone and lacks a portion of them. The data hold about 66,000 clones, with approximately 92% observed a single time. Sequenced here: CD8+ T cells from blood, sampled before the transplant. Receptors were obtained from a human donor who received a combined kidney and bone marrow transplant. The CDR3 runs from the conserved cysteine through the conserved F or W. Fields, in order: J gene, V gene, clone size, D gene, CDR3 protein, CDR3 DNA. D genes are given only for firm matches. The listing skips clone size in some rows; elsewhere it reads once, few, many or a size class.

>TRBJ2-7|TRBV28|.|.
CASSLMTVTYEQYF
TGTGCCAGCAGTTTAATGACAGTCACCTACGAGCAGTACTTC
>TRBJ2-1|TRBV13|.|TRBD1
CASSAGLTGVDNEQFF
TGTGCCAGCAGCGCCGGCCTTACAGGGGTTGACAATGAGCAGTTCTTC
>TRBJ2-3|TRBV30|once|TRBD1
CAWNPGQGARDTQYF
TGTGCCTGGAACCCCGGACAGGGGGCGCGGGATACGCAGTATTTT
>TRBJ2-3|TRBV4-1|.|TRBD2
CASSQDGRGATDTQYF
TGCGCCAGCAGCCAAGATGGGCGGGGGGCTACAGATACGCAGTATTTT
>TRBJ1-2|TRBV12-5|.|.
CASGFQGSGGYTF
TGTGCTAGTGGTTTTCAAGGAAGCGGCGGCTACACCTTC
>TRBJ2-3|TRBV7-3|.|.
CASSFWQTDTQYF
TGTGCCAGCAGCTTCTGGCAGACAGATACGCAGTATTTT
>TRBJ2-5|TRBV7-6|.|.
CASSLFVLGRDQETQYF
TGTGCCAGCAGCTTATTCGTCTTGGGCAGAGACCAAGAGACCCAGTACTTC
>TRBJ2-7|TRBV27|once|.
CASSLVGPTYEQYF
TGTGCCAGCAGTTTAGTGGGGCCCACCTACGAGCAGTACTTC
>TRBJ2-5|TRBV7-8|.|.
CASSSLDSQETQYF
TGTGCCAGCAGCTCCCTCGACAGCCAAGAGACCCAGTACTTC
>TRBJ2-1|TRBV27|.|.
CASSPLSGLRNEQFF
TGTGCCAGCAGTCCTTTATCGGGACTTCGCAATGAGCAGTTCTTC
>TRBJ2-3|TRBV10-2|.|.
CATRSLGVSDTQYF
TGCGCCACCAGAAGCTTGGGAGTTTCAGATACGCAGTATTTT
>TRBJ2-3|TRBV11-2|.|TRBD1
CASSWGQVGDTQYF
TGTGCCAGCAGCTGGGGACAGGTTGGAGATACGCAGTATTTT
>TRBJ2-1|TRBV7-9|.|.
CASSPGTTYNEQFF
TGTGCCAGCAGCCCCGGGACAACCTACAATGAGCAGTTCTTC
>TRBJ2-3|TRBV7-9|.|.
CASSPEGPPEYF
TGTGCCAGCAGCCCAGAGGGCCCCCCGGAGTATTTT
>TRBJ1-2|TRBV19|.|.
CASSNDPGLFYGYTF
TGTGCCAGTAGTAACGACCCGGGACTATTTTATGGCTACACCTTC
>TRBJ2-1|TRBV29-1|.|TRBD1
CSVESGQVANEQFF
TGCAGCGTTGAGTCGGGACAGGTGGCCAATGAGCAGTTCTTC
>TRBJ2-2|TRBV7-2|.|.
CASSRYNTGELFF
TGTGCCAGCAGCCGCTATAACACCGGGGAGCTGTTTTTT
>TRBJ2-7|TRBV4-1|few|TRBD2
CASSQGPSPGLADEQYF
TGCGCCAGCAGCCAAGGACCCTCTCCGGGACTAGCGGACGAGCAGTACTTC
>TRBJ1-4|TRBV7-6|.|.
CASSLLGEAVNEKLFF
TGTGCCAGCAGCTTATTGGGGGAGGCTGTTAATGAAAAACTGTTTTTT
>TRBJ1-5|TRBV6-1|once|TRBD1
CASSEAGTGKNQPQHF
TGTGCCAGCAGTGAAGCCGGGACAGGGAAGAATCAGCCCCAGCATTTT
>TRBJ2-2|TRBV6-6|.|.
CASSYGPRNTGELFF
TGTGCCAGCAGTTACGGGCCGAGAAACACCGGGGAGCTGTTTTTT
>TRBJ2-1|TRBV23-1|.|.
CASSHEPVVDEQFF
TGCGCCAGCAGTCATGAACCAGTGGTGGATGAGCAGTTCTTC
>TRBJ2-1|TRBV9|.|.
CASSVGSASYNEQFF
TGTGCCAGCAGCGTAGGGTCTGCGTCCTACAATGAGCAGTTCTTC
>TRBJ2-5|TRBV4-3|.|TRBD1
CASSERTGARETQYF
TGCGCCAGCAGCGAGAGGACAGGGGCTCGGGAGACCCAGTACTTC
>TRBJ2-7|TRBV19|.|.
CASSRDTYEQYF
TGTGCCAGTAGTCGGGACACCTACGAGCAGTACTTC
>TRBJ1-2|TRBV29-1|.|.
CSVQGNYGYTF
TGCAGCGTTCAGGGAAACTATGGCTACACCTTC
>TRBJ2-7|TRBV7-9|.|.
CASSSPIQGGTYEQYF
TGTGCCAGCAGCTCACCAATACAGGGTGGAACCTACGAGCAGTACTTC
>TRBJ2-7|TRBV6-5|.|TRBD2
CASSYSSGGPYEQYF
TGTGCCAGCAGTTACTCGAGCGGGGGGCCCTACGAGCAGTACTTC
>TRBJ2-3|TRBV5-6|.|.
CASSLGRRSTDTQYF
TGTGCCAGCAGCTTGGGCAGGAGGAGCACAGATACGCAGTATTTT
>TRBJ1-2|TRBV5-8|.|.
CASRPEGGFGYTF
TGTGCCAGCAGACCTGAAGGGGGTTTTGGCTACACCTTC
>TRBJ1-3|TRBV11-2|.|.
CASSLELWPGNTIYF
TGTGCCAGCAGCTTAGAGTTATGGCCTGGAAACACCATATATTTT
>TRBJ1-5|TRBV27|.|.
CASGIGGTSNQPQHF
TGTGCCAGCGGGATTGGGGGGACTAGCAATCAGCCCCAGCATTTT
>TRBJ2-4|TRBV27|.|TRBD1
CASSLSGQFQAVGAKNIQYF
TGTGCCAGCAGTTTATCGGGACAGTTCCAGGCCGTGGGAGCCAAAAACATTCAGTACTTC
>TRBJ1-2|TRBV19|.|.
CASSIGGLADTF
TGTGCCAGTAGTATAGGGGGGCTGGCAGACACCTTC
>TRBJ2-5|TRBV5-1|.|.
CASSLGNQETQYF
TGCGCCAGCAGCTTGGGTAACCAAGAGACCCAGTACTTC
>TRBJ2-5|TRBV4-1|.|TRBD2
CASSYTDGGETQYF
TGCGCCAGCAGCTACACTGACGGGGGGGAGACCCAGTACTTC
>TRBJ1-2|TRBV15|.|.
CATSRSSEGFGGYTF
TGTGCCACCAGCAGATCCTCAGAGGGATTCGGGGGCTACACCTTC
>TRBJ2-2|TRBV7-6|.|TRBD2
CASSFFPTSGRGELFF
TGTGCCAGCAGCTTTTTCCCGACTAGCGGGAGAGGGGAGCTGTTTTTT
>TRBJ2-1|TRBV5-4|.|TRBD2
CASSPSGIYNEQFF
TGTGCCAGCAGCCCTAGCGGGATATACAATGAGCAGTTCTTC
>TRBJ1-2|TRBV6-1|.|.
CAGIPRDYGYTF
TGTGCCGGCATCCCCCGAGACTATGGCTACACCTTC
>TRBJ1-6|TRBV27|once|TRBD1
CASRTTGFSPLHF
TGTGCCAGCAGGACGACAGGGTTCTCCCCCCTCCACTTT
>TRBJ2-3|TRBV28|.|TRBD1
CASSTRQGPDTQYF
TGTGCCAGCAGTACGCGACAGGGTCCAGATACGCAGTATTTT
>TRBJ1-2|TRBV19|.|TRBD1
CASQQGALGYTF
TGTGCCAGTCAACAGGGGGCGCTTGGCTACACCTTC
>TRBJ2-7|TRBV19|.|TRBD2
CASSTGTSGSYEQYF
TGTGCCAGTAGTACCGGGACTAGCGGATCCTACGAGCAGTACTTC
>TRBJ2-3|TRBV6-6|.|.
CASSRYETDTQYF
TGTGCCAGCAGCCGCTACGAGACAGATACGCAGTATTTT
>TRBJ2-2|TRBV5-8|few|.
CASSVGGENTGELFF
TGTGCCAGCAGCGTAGGGGGGGAGAACACCGGGGAGCTGTTTTTT
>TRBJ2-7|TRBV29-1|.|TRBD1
CSVQTGGFNEQYF
TGCAGCGTCCAGACAGGGGGCTTTAACGAGCAGTACTTC
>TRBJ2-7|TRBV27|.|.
CASSFLGQNSYEQYF
TGTGCCAGCAGTTTCCTCGGACAGAACTCCTACGAGCAGTACTTC
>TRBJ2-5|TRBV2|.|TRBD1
CASGTPGQGGETQYF
TGTGCCAGCGGAACCCCCGGACAGGGGGGCGAGACCCAGTACTTC
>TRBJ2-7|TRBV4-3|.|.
CASSQARAYEQYF
TGCGCCAGCAGCCAAGCCAGGGCCTACGAGCAGTACTTC
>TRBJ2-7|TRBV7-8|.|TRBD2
CASSLPGLGKTYEQYF
TGTGCCAGCAGCCTGCCGGGACTAGGGAAGACCTACGAGCAGTACTTC
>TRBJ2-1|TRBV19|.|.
CASSIYASSYNEQFF
TGTGCCAGTAGTATTTATGCTAGCAGCTACAATGAGCAGTTCTTC